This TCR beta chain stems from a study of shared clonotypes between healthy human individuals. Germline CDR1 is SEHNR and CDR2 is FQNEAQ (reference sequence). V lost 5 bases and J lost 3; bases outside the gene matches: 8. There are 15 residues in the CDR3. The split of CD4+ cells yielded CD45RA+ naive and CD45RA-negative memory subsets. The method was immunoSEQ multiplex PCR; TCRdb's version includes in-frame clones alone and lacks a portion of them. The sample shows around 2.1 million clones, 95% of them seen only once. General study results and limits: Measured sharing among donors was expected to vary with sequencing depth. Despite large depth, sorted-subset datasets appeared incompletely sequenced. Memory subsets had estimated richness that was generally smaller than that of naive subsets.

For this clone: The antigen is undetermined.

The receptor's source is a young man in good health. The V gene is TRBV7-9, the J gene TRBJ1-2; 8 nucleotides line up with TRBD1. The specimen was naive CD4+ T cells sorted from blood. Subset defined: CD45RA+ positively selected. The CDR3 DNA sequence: TGTGCCAGCAGCCCTCCCGTCAGGGGGCACTATGGCTACACCTTC. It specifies CASSPPVRGHYGYTF.